The present entry profiles one TCR beta chain with its context. As yet, its antigen is unknown. Generated by immunoSEQ multiplex PCR, the TCRdb table keeps only in-frame clones and is missing some. Seen here are about 90,000 clones, about 86% observed once, and the top ten hold around 6%. These data belong to a study of identifying expanded T cells in peripheral blood. Regarding the study as a whole: Across healthy donors, higher total template counts meant significantly greater approximately 2-week count variance. About 1.3 clones differed between technical replicates, versus around 15 and 19 over time.

During the collection period, no donor immune events like infections were recorded. This CDR3 is 15 amino acids long. Between the trimmed V and J ends, which lost 4 bases and 3 bases, there was a span of 14 bases. Per germline, CDR1 SGHRS and CDR2 YFSETQ. Source material: blood. The chain couples TRBV5-1 to TRBJ1-5; D uncertain. The receptor was derived from a person aged 18-70 years in good health. This CDR3 is CASSPGGDNNQPQHF. The CDR3 region has the DNA TGCGCCAGCAGCCCGGGAGGCGACAACAATCAGCCCCAGCATTTT.